This TCR beta chain appears in the sequencing data of a study of shared clonotypes between healthy human individuals. Overall study findings and caveats: Measured sharing among donors was expected to vary with sequencing depth.

Germline CDR1 is MDHEN and CDR2 is SYDVKM. V was trimmed by 6 bases and J by 2 bases, leaving 7 bases between them. This CDR3 has 12 residues. Several immunoSEQ plates held equal portions of the genomic DNA taken from each subset. Sequenced by immunoSEQ multiplex PCR; TCRdb stores in-frame clones only, minus some. The sample has about 490,000 clones; 60% to 85% are singletons. Concerning this clone: Its antigen is undetermined.

The genes are TRBV28 and TRBJ2-5; D remains ambiguous. The clonotype comes from a woman aged 35 to 49 in good health. Some clones in this sample may be carry-over from other donors' samples. The sequenced sample consisted of PBMCs. The CDR3 sequence: CASSHLQETQYF. In DNA, the CDR3 is TGTGCCAGCAGCCACCTACAAGAGACCCAGTACTTC.